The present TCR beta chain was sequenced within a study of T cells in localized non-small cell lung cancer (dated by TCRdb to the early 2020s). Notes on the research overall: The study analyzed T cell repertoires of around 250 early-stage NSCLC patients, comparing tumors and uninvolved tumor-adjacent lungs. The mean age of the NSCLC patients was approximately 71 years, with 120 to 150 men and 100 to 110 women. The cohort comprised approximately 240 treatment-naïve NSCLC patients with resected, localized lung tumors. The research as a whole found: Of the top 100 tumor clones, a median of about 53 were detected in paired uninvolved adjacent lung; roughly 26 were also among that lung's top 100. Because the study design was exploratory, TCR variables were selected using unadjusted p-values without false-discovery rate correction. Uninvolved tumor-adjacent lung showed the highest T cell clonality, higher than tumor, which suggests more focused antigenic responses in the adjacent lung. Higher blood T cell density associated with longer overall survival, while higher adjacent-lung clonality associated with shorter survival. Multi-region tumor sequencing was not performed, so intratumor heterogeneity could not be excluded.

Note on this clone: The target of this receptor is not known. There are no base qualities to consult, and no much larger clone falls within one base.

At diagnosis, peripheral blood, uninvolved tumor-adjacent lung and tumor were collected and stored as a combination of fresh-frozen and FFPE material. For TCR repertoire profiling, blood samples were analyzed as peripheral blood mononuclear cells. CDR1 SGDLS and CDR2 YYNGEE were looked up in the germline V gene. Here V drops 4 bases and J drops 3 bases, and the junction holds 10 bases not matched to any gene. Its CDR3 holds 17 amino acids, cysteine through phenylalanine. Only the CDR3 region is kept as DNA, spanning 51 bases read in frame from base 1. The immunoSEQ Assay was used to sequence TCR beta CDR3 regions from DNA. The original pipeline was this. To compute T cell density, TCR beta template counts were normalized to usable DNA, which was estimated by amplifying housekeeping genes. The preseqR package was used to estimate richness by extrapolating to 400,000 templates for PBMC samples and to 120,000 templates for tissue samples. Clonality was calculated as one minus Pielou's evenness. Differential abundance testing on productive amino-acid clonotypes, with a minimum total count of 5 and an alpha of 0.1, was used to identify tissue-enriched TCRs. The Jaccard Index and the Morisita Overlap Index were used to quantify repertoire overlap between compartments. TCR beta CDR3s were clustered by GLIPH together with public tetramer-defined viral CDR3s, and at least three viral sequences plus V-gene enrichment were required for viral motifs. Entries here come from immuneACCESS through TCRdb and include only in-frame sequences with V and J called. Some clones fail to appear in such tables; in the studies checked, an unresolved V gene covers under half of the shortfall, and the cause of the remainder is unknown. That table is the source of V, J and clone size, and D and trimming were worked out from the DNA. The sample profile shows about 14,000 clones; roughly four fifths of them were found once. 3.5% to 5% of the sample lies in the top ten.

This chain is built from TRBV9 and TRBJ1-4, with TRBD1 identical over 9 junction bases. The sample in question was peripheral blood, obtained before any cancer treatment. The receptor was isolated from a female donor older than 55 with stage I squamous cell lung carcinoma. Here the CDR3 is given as CASSTGTGLISNEKLFF. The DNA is TGTGCCAGCAGCACCGGGACAGGGCTCATCTCTAATGAAAAACTGTTTTTT.